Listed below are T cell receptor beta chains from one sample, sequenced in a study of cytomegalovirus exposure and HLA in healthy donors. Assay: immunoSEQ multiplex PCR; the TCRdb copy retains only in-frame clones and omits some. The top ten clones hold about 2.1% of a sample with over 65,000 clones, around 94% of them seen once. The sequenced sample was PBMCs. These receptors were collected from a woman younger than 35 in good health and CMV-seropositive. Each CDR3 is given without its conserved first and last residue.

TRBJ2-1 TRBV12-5 ASGTGVSYNEQF
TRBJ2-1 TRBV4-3 ASSQAQIYNEQF
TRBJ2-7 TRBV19 ASSIDRGASYEQY
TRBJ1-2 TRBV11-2 ASSEATLYGYT
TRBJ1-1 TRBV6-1 ASTWQDEAF
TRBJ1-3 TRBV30 AWSVPVSDTIY
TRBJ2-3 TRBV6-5 ASSPGQGMRDTQY
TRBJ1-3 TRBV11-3 ASSRGNGGNTIY
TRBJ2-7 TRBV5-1 ASSLLGGGNYEQY
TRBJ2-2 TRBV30 AWSIGVGGELF
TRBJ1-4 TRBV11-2 ASSLRASEETNEKLF
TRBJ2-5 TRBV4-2 ASSQDVEAGGKKETQY
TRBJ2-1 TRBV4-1 ASSLLGLPPYNEQF
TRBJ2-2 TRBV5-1 ASSLGGGNTGELF
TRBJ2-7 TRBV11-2 ASSLDSAGVSYEQY
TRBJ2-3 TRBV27 ASSLSYTSLRADTQY
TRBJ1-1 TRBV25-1 ASSEPLGGTRGTEAF
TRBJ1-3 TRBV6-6 ASSFGQPSGNTIY
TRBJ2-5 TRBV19 ASSQDRGQETQY
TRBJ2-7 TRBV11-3 ASSSPYEQY
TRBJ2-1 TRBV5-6 ASSPTDSYNEQF
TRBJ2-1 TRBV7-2 ASSSLGTPGSYNEQF
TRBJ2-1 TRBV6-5 ASSYSPGVGLDEQF
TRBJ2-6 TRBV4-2 ASSQIPLTGGLPSGANVLT
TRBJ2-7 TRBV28 ASSSGTGRTTSSYEQY
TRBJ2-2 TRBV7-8 ASSLATSGTGGNTGELF
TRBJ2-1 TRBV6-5 ASSYSYSGSYNEQF
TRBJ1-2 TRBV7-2 ASSPRGGYGYT
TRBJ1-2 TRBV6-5 ASRRLGSGYT
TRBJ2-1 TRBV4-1 ASTPSARGNEQF
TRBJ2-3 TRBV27 ASSPLGTGGTDTQY
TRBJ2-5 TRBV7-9 ASTPRGDQETQY
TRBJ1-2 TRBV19 ASSIQTGVYGYT
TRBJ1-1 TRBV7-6 ASSLMSGEAF
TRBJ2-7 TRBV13 ASSPASGRTYEQY
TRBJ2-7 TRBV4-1 ASSLRGGASYEQY
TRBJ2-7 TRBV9 ASGQAGNEQY
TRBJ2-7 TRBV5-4 ASSIQGEQY
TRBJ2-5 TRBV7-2 ASSFPGGETQY
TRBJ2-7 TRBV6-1 ASSEQRGAGRTYEQY
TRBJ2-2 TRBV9 ASSVAGQGAGELF
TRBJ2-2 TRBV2 ASIEGRRGELF
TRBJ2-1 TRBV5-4 ASSLTGDSYNEQF
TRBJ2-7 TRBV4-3 ASSQSSGSVASYEQY
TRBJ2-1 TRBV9 ASSVGSGGYNEQF
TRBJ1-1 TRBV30 AWSPGQGATEAF
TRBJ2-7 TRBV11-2 ASSPPLGTGYYEQY
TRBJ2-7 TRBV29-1 SVMGQGYEQY
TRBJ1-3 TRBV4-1 ASSRQGPGGSGNTIY
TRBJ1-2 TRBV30 AWSDSSNYGYT
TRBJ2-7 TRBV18 ASSIQVYEQY
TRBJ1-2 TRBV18 ASSPPLLGGHGYT
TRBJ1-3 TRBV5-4 ASSAPPSGASGNTIY
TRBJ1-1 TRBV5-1 ASSISTGRATEAF
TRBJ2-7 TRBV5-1 ASSLGAGTGYEQY
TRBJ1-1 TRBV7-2 ASSLYGQMNTEAF